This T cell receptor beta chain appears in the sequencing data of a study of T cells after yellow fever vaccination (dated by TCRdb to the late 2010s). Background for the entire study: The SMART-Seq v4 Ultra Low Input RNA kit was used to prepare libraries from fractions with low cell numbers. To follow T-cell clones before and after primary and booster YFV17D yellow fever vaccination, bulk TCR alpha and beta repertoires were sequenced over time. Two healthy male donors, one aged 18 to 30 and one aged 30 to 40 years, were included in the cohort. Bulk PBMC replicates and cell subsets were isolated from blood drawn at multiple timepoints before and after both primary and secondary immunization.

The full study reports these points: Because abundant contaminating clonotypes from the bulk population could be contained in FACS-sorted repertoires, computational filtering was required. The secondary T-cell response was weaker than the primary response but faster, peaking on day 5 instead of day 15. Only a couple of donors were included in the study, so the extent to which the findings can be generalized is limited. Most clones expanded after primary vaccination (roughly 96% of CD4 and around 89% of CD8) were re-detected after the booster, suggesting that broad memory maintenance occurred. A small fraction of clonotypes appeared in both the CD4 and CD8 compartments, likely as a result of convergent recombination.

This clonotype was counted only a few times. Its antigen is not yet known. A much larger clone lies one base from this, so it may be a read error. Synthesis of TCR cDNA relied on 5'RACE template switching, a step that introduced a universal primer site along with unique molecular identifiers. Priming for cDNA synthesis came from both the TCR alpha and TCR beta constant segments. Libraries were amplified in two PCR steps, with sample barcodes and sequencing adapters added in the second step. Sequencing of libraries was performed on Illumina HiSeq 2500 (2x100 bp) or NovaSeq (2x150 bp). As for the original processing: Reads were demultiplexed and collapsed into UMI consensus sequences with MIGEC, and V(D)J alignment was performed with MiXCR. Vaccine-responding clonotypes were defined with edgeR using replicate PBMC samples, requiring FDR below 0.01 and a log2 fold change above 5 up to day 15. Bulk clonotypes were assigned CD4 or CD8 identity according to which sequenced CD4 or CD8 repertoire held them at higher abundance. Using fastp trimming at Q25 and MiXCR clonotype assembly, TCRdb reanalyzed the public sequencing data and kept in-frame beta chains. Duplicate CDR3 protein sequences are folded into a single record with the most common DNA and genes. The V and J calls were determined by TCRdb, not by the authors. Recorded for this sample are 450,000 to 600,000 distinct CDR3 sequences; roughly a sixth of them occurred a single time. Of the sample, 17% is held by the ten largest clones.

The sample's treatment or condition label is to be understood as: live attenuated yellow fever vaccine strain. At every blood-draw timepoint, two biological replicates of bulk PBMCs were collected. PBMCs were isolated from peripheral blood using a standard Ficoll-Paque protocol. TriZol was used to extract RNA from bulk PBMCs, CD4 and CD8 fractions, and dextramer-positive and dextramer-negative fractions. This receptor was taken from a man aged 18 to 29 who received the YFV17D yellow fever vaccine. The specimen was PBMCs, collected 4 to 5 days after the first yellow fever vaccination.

The DNA reads as follows: TGTGCCAGCAGCTTGGTACTAGCGGCTAGCACAGATACGCAGTATTTT. This encodes CASSLVLAASTDTQYF. This receptor chain uses TRBV5-6 and TRBJ2-3, with 8 central nucleotides matching TRBD2. The CDR3 numbers 16 residues from cysteine through phenylalanine. The DNA shown is the 48-base CDR3, in frame from base 1. V lost 0 bases and J lost 0 bases, and the count of bases not matched to a germline gene is 3. CDR1 is given as SGHDT and CDR2 as YYEEEE, both from the germline V gene.